This T cell receptor (beta chain) was identified in a study of T cell responses to AZD1222 COVID-19 vaccine (dated by TCRdb to 2020 to 2023). Concerning the study at large: Because spike-specific TCR depth and breadth did not differ between the two schedules, AZD1222 recipients who got a second dose at roughly 4 weeks were pooled with those who got a second dose at roughly 12 weeks. TCR sequencing covered roughly 230 trial participants: 200 to 220 given two doses of AZD1222 and approximately 26 given two doses of MenACWY control vaccine. Trial participants were enrolled by age into subgroups of 18-55, 56-69 and 70-plus years, and about 150, 27 and 61 TCR-sequenced participants, respectively, were included in these subgroups. Broad study findings and their caveats: The whole spike protein was spanned by vaccine-associated CD4 TCRs, and dominant responses were seen in regions 160-218 and 743-854. No day 14 peak-response samples were available, so repertoires were characterized only after the peak T cell response. The 56-69-year group was small, and its depth increase did not reach significance, likely because of low power. Reportedly, almost half of the unique spike-specific TCRs recognized epitopes lying outside the regions that are mutated in the B.1.351 and B.1.1.7 variants. Participants were mostly white British and included more females than males, and it was suggested by the authors that clonal diversity may have been underestimated. A significant rise in spike-specific TCR breadth and depth was observed after two AZD1222 doses relative to day 0 and relative to MenACWY recipients. Conclusions about previously exposed vaccinees are limited, since just 6 or 7 AZD1222 recipients were seropositive for SARS-CoV-2 at baseline.

Measured from the cysteine to the phenylalanine, the CDR3 is 17 residues long. The entry retains the CDR3 DNA only, 51 bases that are in frame from base 1. The germline V gene gives CDR1 as MDHEN and CDR2 as SYDVKM. Trimmed from V: 3 bases; trimmed from J: 7 bases; junction bases lacking a gene match: 10. Points on this clone: Its antigen remains unidentified. No base-level quality is on record; no much larger clone is a single base apart.

This sample's time point label indicates: baseline before first vaccination. Samples from vaccinated people were obtained from the UK trials COV001 and COV002, which included a single-blind randomized controlled phase 2/3 trial of AZD1222 (ChAdOx1 nCoV-19) in healthy adults. Trial participant PBMC samples were collected at day 0 and day 28 after the second dose for TCRbeta chain sequencing. The CDR3 regions of human TCRbeta chains were analyzed by immunosequencing. The paper's processing steps were these. TCRs in the repertoires were matched against a reference library of SARS-CoV-2-specific TCRs that had been generated with the MIRA antigen-specificity platform. Breadth was defined as the fraction of unique TCRs that were SARS-CoV-2-associated, and depth was defined as the fraction of total T cells that were SARS-CoV-2-associated. Using the MIRA data, each spike-specific TCR was mapped to the spike region that the TCR reacts to and placed in a CD4 or CD8 class. Log10-transformed breadth and depth values were compared by one-way ANOVA with Sidak's multiple comparisons tests. In TCRdb, the immuneACCESS table is reduced to in-frame sequences with V and J assigned. These tables do not hold every clone; where another copy was compared, an unresolved V gene accounts for under half, and the others remain unexplained. V and J calls plus clone size are reproduced from that table; the DNA served to infer D and trimming. The sample table lists 95,000 to 150,000 clones, over 75% of them with a count of one. Around 3.1% of the sample comes from the top ten.

Sequenced here: peripheral blood, sampled on day 0 of AZD1222 vaccination. This clonotype was sampled from an adult in good health. The rearrangement joined TRBV28 to TRBJ1-4, with TRBD1 matching 11 junction bases. The CDR3 region has the sequence CASSFPPPGQGGEKLFF. Here is the DNA: TGTGCCAGCAGTTTCCCCCCGCCGGGACAGGGGGGTGAAAAACTGTTTTTT.